These 10 T cell receptor beta chains share one sample of origin, sequenced in a study of shared clonotypes between healthy human individuals. TCRdb's table, derived via immunoSEQ multiplex PCR, lists solely in-frame clones and lacks some. Of hundreds of thousands of clones listed, roughly 79% are singletons. Sequenced: PBMCs. The origin of the receptors is a woman aged 40-49 years in good health. Some clones in this sample may be carry-over from other donors' samples.

This chain joins TRBV28 and TRBJ2-3; 8 bases are a match to TRBD1. In germline, CDR1 is MDHEN, CDR2 SYDVKM. After removal of 4 bases from V and 0 bases from J, the junction contained 9 bases not matched to a gene. The CDR3 runs to 17 residues. The CDR3 DNA follows: TGTGCCAGCAGTTGGCACCCCAGGGGGCGCAGCACAGATACGCAGTATTTT. Protein product: CASSWHPRGRSTDTQYF.

The V and J genes are TRBV7-9 and TRBJ1-4, with D possibly TRBD1 on 6 matching bases. The CDR3 is 15 amino acids. Trimming pared 4 bases from V and 8 bases from J, leaving 17 bases between. Per germline, CDR1 SEHNR and CDR2 FQNEAQ (reference sequence). As DNA, the CDR3 is TGTGCCAGCAGCTCCCCAGGGGTTCTATTGGAAAAACTGTTTTTT. It specifies CASSSPGVLLEKLFF.

This clone has more than one count but fewer than ten. A single base separates this from a much larger clone, so it may be a read error. Different DNA sequences within this sample yield the same CDR3. The chain uses TRBV4-1 and TRBJ2-5; maybe TRBD2 (7 bases). CDR1 is MGHRA and CDR2 is YSYEKL in the germline V gene. The CDR3 consists of 14 residues. CDR3 coding DNA: TGCGCAAGCAGCCAAGATGGGGGGGCGGAGACCCAGTACTTC. It is translated as CASSQDGGAETQYF.

V gene TRBV6-1 combines with J gene TRBJ2-3, with no clear D. This CDR3 is built from 16 residues. V gave up 0 bases and J gave up 2 bases, with 12 bases separating them. Germline loops: CDR1 MNHNS, CDR2 SASEGT. The CDR3 is CASSEAPARTTDTQYF. DNA for the CDR3: TGTGCCAGCAGTGAAGCCCCCGCGAGGACCACAGATACGCAGTATTTT.

The chain is built from TRBV29-1 and TRBJ1-2; maybe TRBD1 (5 bases). CDR1 and CDR2 from the germline V gene are SQVTM and ANQGSEA. CDR3 length equals 13 residues. Deletions cut 4 bases from V and 4 bases from J, with 13 bases between. Written as DNA, the CDR3 is TGCAGCGTTGGAAGCAGGGTTGGCTATGGCTACACCTTC. The encoded protein is CSVGSRVGYGYTF. The variable domain in full, with the rest retrieved from reference TRBV29-1 and TRBJ1-2, is SAVISQKPSRDICQRGTSLTIQCQVDSQVTMMFWYRQQPGQSLTLIATANQGSEATYESGFVIDKFPISRPNLTFSTLTVSNMSPEDSSIYLCSVGSRVGYGYTFGSGTRLTVV.

The chain employs TRBV9 and TRBJ2-7, with 10 bases aligning to TRBD2. This CDR3 is 15 amino acids long. The germline V gene has CDR1 SGDLS and CDR2 YYNGEE. J gave up 2 bases and V 0 bases, and 2 bases lay outside the gene matches. The CDR3 region is CASSVELAGTYEQYF. In DNA form, the CDR3 reads TGTGCCAGCAGCGTAGAACTAGCGGGGACCTACGAGCAGTACTTC. Full variable domain (remainder filled in from reference TRBV9 and TRBJ2-7): DSGVTQTPKHLITATGQRVTLRCSPRSGDLSVYWYQQSLDQGLQFLIQYYNGEERAKGNILERFSAQQFPDLHSELNLSSLELGDSALYFCASSVELAGTYEQYFGPGTRLTVT.

This clone was seen once. J is TRBJ2-7 and V is TRBV6-1; TRBD1 agrees at 8 bases. Trimming took 4 bases from V and 9 from J; bases not matched to a gene: 11. The CDR3 is made up of 14 amino acids. Germline V CDR1 and CDR2: MNHNS, SASEGT. The CDR3: CASSGRWTGSVQYF. CDR3 sequence (DNA): TGTGCCAGCAGTGGAAGATGGACAGGGAGCGTGCAGTACTTC.

This chain joins TRBV5-4 and TRBJ2-7, with 8 bases that match TRBD2. The V and J ends lost 4 bases and 4 bases, in that order; junction bases with no gene match: 16. Per germline, CDR1 SGHNT and CDR2 YYREEE (reference sequence). This CDR3 contains 17 residues. This chain's CDR3 is CASSAPRDLAGGYEQYF. CDR3 nucleotides: TGTGCCAGCAGCGCCCCGAGGGATCTGGCGGGAGGTTACGAGCAGTACTTC.

The chain joins TRBV19 to TRBJ2-7; TRBD1 aligns across 9 bases. From germline, CDR1 is LNHDA and CDR2 SQIVND (reference sequence). The junction had 9 bases not matched to a gene; V was cut back by 5 bases and J by 7 bases. The CDR3 runs 14 residues. Here the CDR3 reads CASSETGGPREQYF. The DNA of the CDR3 is TGTGCCAGTAGTGAGACAGGGGGACCTCGGGAGCAGTACTTC.

The chain is built from TRBV6-1 and TRBJ1-2; no definite D call. The CDR3 is 13 residues long. Germline CDR1 MNHNS, CDR2 SASEGT. Trimming removed 2 bases at V and 5 bases at J, with 9 bases between. This chain's CDR3 is CASSESGKYGYTF. CDR3 DNA: TGTGCCAGCAGTGAATCGGGGAAATATGGCTACACCTTC.